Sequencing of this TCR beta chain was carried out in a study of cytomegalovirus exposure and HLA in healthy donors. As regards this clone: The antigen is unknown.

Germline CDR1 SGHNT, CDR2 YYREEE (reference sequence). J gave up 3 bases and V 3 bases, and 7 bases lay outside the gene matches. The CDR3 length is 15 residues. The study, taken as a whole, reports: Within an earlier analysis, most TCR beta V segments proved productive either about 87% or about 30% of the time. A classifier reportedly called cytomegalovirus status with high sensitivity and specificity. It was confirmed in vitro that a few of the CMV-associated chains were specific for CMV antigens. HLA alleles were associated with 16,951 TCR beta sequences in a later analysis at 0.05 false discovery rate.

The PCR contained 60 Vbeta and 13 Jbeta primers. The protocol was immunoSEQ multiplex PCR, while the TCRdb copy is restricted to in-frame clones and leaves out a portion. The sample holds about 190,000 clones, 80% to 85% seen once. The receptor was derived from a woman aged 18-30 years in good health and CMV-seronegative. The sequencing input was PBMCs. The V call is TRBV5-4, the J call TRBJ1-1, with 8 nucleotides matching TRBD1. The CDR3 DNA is TGTGCCAGCAGCTGGGGACAGGCTGGGGACACTGAAGCTTTCTTT. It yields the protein CASSWGQAGDTEAFF.